The subject of this entry is one T cell receptor beta chain. These data are taken from a study of blood T cell repertoires in COVID-19. Study details: Sources were T cells, B-cell-depleted T cells, or PBMCs; the material itself was cDNA or gDNA.

Repertoires were generated with immunoSEQ multiplex PCR, while TCRdb's copy carries only in-frame clones and drops some. The sample carries approximately 360,000 clones, around 89% recorded once. The receptor comes from a woman aged 30 to 39 with acute COVID-19. The sequencing input was PBMCs or T cells enriched from blood (not recorded which).

The CDR3: CASSLGPEGSYEQYF. Here the CDR3 DNA reads TGTGCCAGCAGCTTGGGGCCAGAGGGATCCTACGAGCAGTACTTC. J is TRBJ2-7 and V is TRBV5-4; D is possibly TRBD2 (5 bases). Per germline, CDR1 SGHNT and CDR2 YYREEE (reference sequence). The CDR3 sequence is 15 residues long. Trimming removed 0 bases at V and 1 base at J, with 11 bases between.